This T cell receptor beta chain comes out of a study of blood T cell repertoires in COVID-19. Assay used: immunoSEQ multiplex PCR; TCRdb lists only in-frame clones, some missing. The sample has approximately 230,000 clones; around 89% are singletons. This CDR3 contains 15 residues. Germline V gene data show CDR1 as MNHNS and CDR2 as SASEGT. Trimming removed 0 bases from V and 1 base from J, with 10 bases in between. Sample: PBMCs or T cells enriched from blood (not recorded which). This TCR was sampled from a woman aged 25 to 39 who had recovered from COVID-19. V usage is TRBV6-1 and J usage is TRBJ2-7; D remains unclear. The chain's CDR3 is CASSEALSVSYEQYF. In DNA form, the CDR3 reads TGTGCCAGCAGTGAAGCGCTCAGTGTTTCCTACGAGCAGTACTTC.